This T cell receptor beta chain was recorded in a study of cytomegalovirus exposure and HLA in healthy donors. General observations from the study: As immune exposure information, only CMV serostatus was available. Upon later analysis, HLA-associated TCR beta chains proved more clonally expanded than other, equally common chains. Presence/absence analyses supposed approximately even sequencing depth among donors. Reportedly, HLA-A and HLA-B alleles of most subjects were accurately predicted from TCR beta.

The CDR3 extends over 15 amino acids. The J segment lost 7 bases and the V segment lost 1 base, leaving 1 base of the junction unmatched. Germline-derived CDR1 and CDR2 are SEHNR and FQNEAQ (reference sequence). The sample holds a few counts of this clone. The target antigen is unknown. The PCR was carried out with 60 Vbeta primers and 13 Jbeta primers. The method was immunoSEQ multiplex PCR; TCRdb's version includes in-frame clones alone and lacks a portion of them. The table lists about 150,000 clones, more than 55% of them singletons. The J gene is TRBJ2-1, the V gene TRBV7-9; TRBD2 aligns across 13 bases. The sequence derives from an older woman in good health and CMV-seronegative. The sequencing sample was made of PBMCs. This CDR3 reads CASSLGTSGSNEQFF. The DNA for the CDR3 is TGTGCCAGCAGCTTAGGGACTAGCGGGAGTAATGAGCAGTTCTTC.